This T cell receptor (beta chain) originates from a study of T cell repertoires in cytomegalovirus infection. A word on this clonotype: What it binds is unknown.

The CDR3 loop spans 18 amino acids. Germline CDR1 reads SEHNR; CDR2 reads FQNEAQ (reference sequence). V shed 0 bases and J shed 3 bases, with 20 bases lying between them. TCRdb itself ran the reads through MiXCR, one entry per CDR3 protein. The sample shows fewer than 1,000,000 distinct CDR3 sequences, 30% to 40% of them seen only once. The sequences come from cultured CD8+ T cells from PBMCs, collected from culture after CMV antigen stimulation. The V and J genes are TRBV7-9 and TRBJ1-1, with a possible D match to TRBD1 (6 bases). The TCR comes from a human donor in good health (CMV status not recorded). Some clones in this sample may be carry-over from other donors' samples. In nucleotides, the CDR3 is TGTGCCAGCAGCTTAGCGGGGGCAGGGTATATTATGGACACTGAAGCTTTCTTT. Translation: CASSLAGAGYIMDTEAFF.